Following are 11 T cell receptor beta chains from one sample sequenced in a study of T cells after yellow fever vaccination. A single record per CDR3 protein comes from TCRdb applying MiXCR to the 5' RACE reads. The sample records around 360,000 distinct CDR3 sequences, roughly 12% being singletons. The sequencing here drew on PBMCs, taken on the day of the first yellow fever vaccination. These receptors all stem from a man between 18 and 35 years old who received the YFV17D yellow fever vaccine.

In this sample, this clonotype turned up a few times. V and J are TRBV6-2 or TRBV6-3 and TRBJ2-3, with 10 bases matching TRBD2. The CDR3 has 15 amino acids. In germline, CDR1 is MNHEY, CDR2 SVGEGT. V lost 7 bases and J lost 1; bases outside the gene matches: 5. The CDR3 sequence is CASTIGTSGTDTQYF. CDR3 DNA: TGTGCCAGCACCATAGGGACTAGCGGCACAGATACGCAGTATTTT.

The chain links TRBV5-1 to TRBJ1-3; D call uncertain. Between the trimmed V and J ends, which lost 3 bases and 0 bases, there was a span of 7 bases. The CDR3 contains 14 residues. The V gene's germline CDR1 is SGHRS and CDR2 YFSETQ. The CDR3 sequence is CASSSGRSGNTIYF. CDR3 nucleotides: TGCGCCAGCAGCTCGGGTCGCTCTGGAAACACCATATATTTT.

The chain recombines TRBV14 with TRBJ2-5; D possibly matches TRBD1 or TRBD2 (6 bases each). The ends were cut back, 3 bases at V and 5 bases at J, with 13 bases in the middle. Germline V gene lookup returns CDR1 SGHDN and CDR2 FVKESK. The length of the CDR3 is 14 residues. The DNA for the CDR3 is TGTGCCAGCAGCCAGGGGGGCCGAGGGGAGACCCAGTACTTC. It encodes CASSQGGRGETQYF.

This clonotype showed up many times. The chain carries TRBV28 and TRBJ2-7; TRBD1 agrees at 8 bases. Germline V gives CDR1 MDHEN, CDR2 SYDVKM. This CDR3 comprises 15 residues. The V gene end was trimmed by 7 bases and the J gene end by 4 bases; junction bases not matched to a gene: 12. CDR3 nucleotide sequence: TGTGCCAGCATCCCCCTCTCCGGGACAGGTTACGAGCAGTACTTC. Translating gives CASIPLSGTGYEQYF.

This clonotype was detected only a few times. CDR3 in DNA: TGTGCCAGCAGCTCGTTGCGGGTCGTGCCTACTGAAGCTTTCTTT. Encoded protein: CASSSLRVVPTEAFF. The chain couples TRBV7-9 to TRBJ1-1; D not resolved. Deletions cut 4 bases from V and 5 bases from J, with 17 bases between. Germline CDR1 and CDR2: SEHNR and FQNEAQ (reference sequence). The CDR3 has 15 residues.

This clonotype was detected a few times. This chain connects TRBV18 to TRBJ1-5; tentatively, D is TRBD1 (6 bases). This CDR3 region has 15 residues. The germline V and J ends were trimmed by 2 bases and 3 bases, with 11 bases remaining between them. The germline V gene encodes CDR1 KGHSH and CDR2 LQKENI. CDR3 sequence: CASSPANRANQPQHF. CDR3 in DNA: TGTGCCAGCTCACCAGCAAACAGGGCCAATCAGCCCCAGCATTTT.

CDR3 sequence: CAWSVALVGEQFF. CDR3 DNA sequence: TGTGCCTGGAGTGTAGCATTGGTCGGAGAGCAGTTCTTC. This chain links TRBV30 with TRBJ2-1, with D unclear. The germline V gene has CDR1 GTSNPN and CDR2 SVGIG (reference sequence). This CDR3 has 13 amino acids. V shed 0 bases and J shed 10 bases, with 13 bases lying between them. Full variable domain (remainder filled in from reference TRBV30 and TRBJ2-1): SQTIHQWPATLVQPVGSPLSLECTVEGTSNPNLYWYRQAAGRGLQLLFYSVGIGQISSEVPQNLSASRPQDRQFILSSKKLLLSDSGFYLCAWSVALVGEQFFGPGTRLTVL.

The CDR3 nucleotides are TGTGCCAGCAGTTATAGTGCGGCGTCTACCTACCCGCAGTATTTT. Amino acids: CASSYSAASTYPQYF. The chain joins TRBV6-5 to TRBJ2-3; no clear D gene. There are 15 residues in the CDR3. In germline, CDR1 is MNHEY, CDR2 SVGAGI. V dropped 3 bases and J dropped 10 bases, with 20 bases sitting between them.

This clonotype was seen many times. The rearrangement joins TRBV4-2 to TRBJ2-1; 10 bases are a match to TRBD2. The ends lost 0 bases at V and 4 bases at J; junction bases unmatched: 3. Germline V lookup: CDR1 LGHNA, CDR2 YNFKEQ. This CDR3 has 16 amino acids. This CDR3 reads CASSQDPAGGYNEQFF. The CDR3 DNA is TGTGCCAGCAGCCAAGATCCAGCGGGGGGGTACAATGAGCAGTTCTTC.

This clonotype showed up many times. The chain carries TRBV7-2 and TRBJ2-1, with D possibly being TRBD2 (7 bases). Trimming shortened V by 4 bases and J by 10 bases, and 23 bases separated the two germline ends. The CDR3 is 16 residues long. In germline, CDR1 is SGHTA, CDR2 FQGNSA. CDR3 bases: TGTGCCAGCAGCTCCCGAGGGGGGGGGAAGTTGCAGGAGCAGTTCTTC. It yields the protein CASSSRGGGKLQEQFF.

The J gene is TRBJ1-2, the V gene TRBV20-1; D is unresolved. The CDR3 length is 11 residues. From germline, CDR1 is DFQATT and CDR2 SNEGSKA (reference sequence). V lost 3 bases and J 4 bases, leaving 6 bases between the germline ends. The DNA for the CDR3 is TGCAGTGCTAGGTGGGGCTATGGCTACACCTTC. Translated, it gives CSARWGYGYTF.